A selection of T cell receptor beta chains follows, all from one sample in a study of T cells in Graves' hyperthyroidism and ophthalmopathy. TCRdb independently ran MiXCR on the multiplex PCR reads; one entry per CDR3 protein. Altogether around 690,000 distinct CDR3 sequences are present, 17% being singletons, with the ten largest covering roughly 16%. The material sequenced was blood. Source of these receptors: a man in his fifties with Graves' hyperthyroidism. Each CDR3 is given with its conserved first and last residue. Fields, in order: V gene, J gene, CDR3 protein.

>TRBV28|TRBJ2-7
CASSLEGSYSYEQYF
>TRBV4-1|TRBJ2-3
CASSQGQRGTDTQYF
>TRBV7-2|TRBJ2-2
CASSLGQGLAGELFF
>TRBV6-1|TRBJ2-1
CASSGRGGSSYNEQFF
>TRBV12-3/TRBV12-4|TRBJ2-1
CASSIRDFFNEQFF
>TRBV10-1|TRBJ2-3
CASSESGITLTDTQYF
>TRBV28|TRBJ1-2
CASSRIYGYTF
>TRBV30|TRBJ1-3
CAWKAGGGNTIYF
>TRBV7-2|TRBJ2-7
CASSLERVVNEQYF
>TRBV9|TRBJ2-1
CASSPGRDEQFF
>TRBV7-9|TRBJ1-6
CASRMAGQSPLHF
>TRBV4-1|TRBJ2-7
CASSQGWETRYPYEQYF
>TRBV24-1|TRBJ1-5
CATSDARQGSNQPQHF
>TRBV20-1|TRBJ2-7
CSASGRSSVSSYEQYF
>TRBV28|TRBJ1-2
CASSLQREGGYTF
>TRBV27|TRBJ2-7
CASSFHTSGTYEQYF
>TRBV6-2/TRBV6-3|TRBJ1-6
CARISGGAPPSPLHF
>TRBV28|TRBJ1-5
CASSLLGLQHF
>TRBV7-9|TRBJ1-1
CASTSPGSLNTEAFF
>TRBV14|TRBJ1-1
CASSQDKGTAMNTEAFF
>TRBV28|TRBJ1-4
CASSSDRFNEKLFF
>TRBV12-3/TRBV12-4|TRBJ1-6
CASSLGITGGLAPLHF
>TRBV3-1|TRBJ2-2
CASSPLLGGRNTGELFF
>TRBV19|TRBJ2-3
CASSRGTSGTTDTQYF
>TRBV7-9|TRBJ2-3
CASSHSTPDTQYF
>TRBV12-3/TRBV12-4|TRBJ1-2
CASSLAQSGYTF
>TRBV19|TRBJ2-5
CASTKGTGGQETQYF
>TRBV15|TRBJ2-1
CATSRSGTGGFNEQFF
>TRBV11-2|TRBJ2-3
CASSLDLVDTQYF
>TRBV5-6|TRBJ2-1
CASSLELAGVNEQFF
>TRBV2|TRBJ1-4
CASSLTGKLEKLFF
>TRBV7-2|TRBJ1-5
CASSFMDRVNQPQHF
>TRBV10-3|TRBJ2-1
CAISSKFYNEQFF
>TRBV29-1|TRBJ2-7
CSVAGQAPFLQQYF
>TRBV19|TRBJ2-1
CASSILWASGSYNEQFF
>TRBV15|TRBJ1-4
CATSRQTVSEKLFF
>TRBV4-3|TRBJ1-1
CASSQVERFGTEAFF
>TRBV4-1|TRBJ2-5
CASSQLTGIQETQYF
>TRBV7-9|TRBJ2-7
CASSTAGAPDEQYF
>TRBV27|TRBJ2-3
CASSSIASGRSTDTQYF
>TRBV10-2|TRBJ2-3
CASRLASTDTQYF
>TRBV12-3/TRBV12-4|TRBJ1-6
CASSLAGSMSPLHF
>TRBV9|TRBJ2-3
CASSPRDSTDTQYF
>TRBV20-1|TRBJ2-1
CSARTRDTPLYNEQFF
>TRBV5-5|TRBJ2-5
CASSLLGAGQETQYF
>TRBV28|TRBJ1-2
CASSFRGLSNCGYTF
>TRBV5-1|TRBJ1-5
CASSLGTGGYSNQPQHF
>TRBV30|TRBJ2-3
CAWDSSDTQYF
>TRBV20-1|TRBJ1-2
CSAARQGVSYGYTF
>TRBV20-1|TRBJ2-5
CSARGTGGRETQYF
>TRBV5-6|TRBJ1-2
CASSLGDTVYGYTF
>TRBV7-9|TRBJ2-7
CASSLGGPGAYEQYF
>TRBV10-3|TRBJ2-1
CAISAGERGADNEQFF
>TRBV4-3|TRBJ2-3
CASSFDRGITDTQYF
>TRBV19|TRBJ2-7
CASSISGTGGSYEQYF
>TRBV18|TRBJ2-7
CASSPGPFYGQYF
>TRBV20-1|TRBJ1-5
CSATKGQGNQPQHF